A single sample gave rise to the 3 T cell receptor beta chains below, sequenced in a study of control samples from healthy donors and cancer patients. Repertoires were generated with immunoSEQ multiplex PCR, while TCRdb's copy carries only in-frame clones and drops some. The table includes roughly 170,000 clones, 88% detected once. Source material: blood. Every receptor here comes from a woman aged 30 to 39 in good health.

The genes are TRBV7-9 and TRBJ2-1, with a weak D call TRBD2 (5 bases). In germline, CDR1 is SEHNR, CDR2 FQNEAQ (reference sequence). Deletions cut 2 bases from V and 7 bases from J, with 15 bases between. The CDR3 totals 15 residues. This CDR3 is CASSLKRRIGNEQFF. CDR3 bases: TGTGCCAGCAGCTTAAAGAGGAGGATCGGGAATGAGCAGTTCTTC.

This chain joins TRBV29-1 and TRBJ1-2; D unclear. This CDR3 has 12 residues. The ends were cut back, 3 bases at V and 4 bases at J, with 9 bases in the middle. Germline V gene sequence: CDR1 SQVTM, CDR2 ANQGSEA. CDR3 DNA sequence: TGCAGCGTTGACTCCGGGAGCTATGGCTACACCTTC. This translates into CSVDSGSYGYTF.

The CDR3 sequence: CAISGGGTGNTQYF. The CDR3 nucleotides read TGTGCCATCTCAGGCGGGGGGACGGGGAATACGCAGTATTTT. The J gene is TRBJ2-3, the V gene TRBV10-3; 8 positions agree with TRBD2. The V and J ends lost 8 bases and 7 bases, in that order; junction bases with no gene match: 11. Germline V gene lookup returns CDR1 ENHRY and CDR2 SYGVKD. The CDR3 is 14 amino acids.